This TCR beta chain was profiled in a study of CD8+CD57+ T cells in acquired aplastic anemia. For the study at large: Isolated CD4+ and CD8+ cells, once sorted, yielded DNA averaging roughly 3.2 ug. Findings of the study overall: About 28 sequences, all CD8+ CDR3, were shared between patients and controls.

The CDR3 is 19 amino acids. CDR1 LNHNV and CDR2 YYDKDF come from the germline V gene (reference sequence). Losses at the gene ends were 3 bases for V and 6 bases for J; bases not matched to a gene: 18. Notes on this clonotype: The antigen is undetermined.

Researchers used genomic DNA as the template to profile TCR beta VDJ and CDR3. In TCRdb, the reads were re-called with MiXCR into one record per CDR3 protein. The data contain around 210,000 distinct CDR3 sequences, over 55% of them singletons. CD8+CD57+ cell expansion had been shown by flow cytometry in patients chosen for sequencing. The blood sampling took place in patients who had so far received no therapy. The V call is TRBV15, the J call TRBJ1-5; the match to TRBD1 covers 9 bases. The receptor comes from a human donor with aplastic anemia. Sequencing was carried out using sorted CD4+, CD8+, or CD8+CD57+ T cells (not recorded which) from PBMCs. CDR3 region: CATSRPARGTGWDGQPQHF. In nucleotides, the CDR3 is TGTGCCACCAGCAGGCCCGCGAGGGGGACAGGGTGGGACGGTCAGCCCCAGCATTTT.